The 32 T cell receptor beta chains below come from one sample, sequenced in a study of blood T cell repertoires in COVID-19. The method was immunoSEQ multiplex PCR; TCRdb's version includes in-frame clones alone and lacks a portion of them. In the table there are more than 300,000 clones, around nine tenths of which are singletons. Sequencing was done on a sample of PBMCs or T cells enriched from blood (not recorded which). The receptors were gathered from a woman aged 25 to 45 who had recovered from COVID-19.

On this clone: The same CDR3 arises from other DNA sequences in this sample as well. V and J are TRBV7-2 and TRBJ2-7; 7 bases match TRBD1. CDR1 SGHTA and CDR2 FQGNSA come from the germline V gene. Losses at the gene ends were 1 base for V and 4 bases for J; bases not matched to a gene: 7. The CDR3 totals 15 residues. The CDR3 DNA sequence: TGTGCCAGCAGCTTAGGACAGGGTAAGACTTACGAGCAGTACTTC. Protein product: CASSLGQGKTYEQYF.

The chain is built from TRBV6-5 and TRBJ2-7; 12 bases fit TRBD2. Germline lookup yields CDR1 MNHEY and CDR2 SVGAGI. The CDR3 consists of 15 residues. The V and J ends lost 4 bases and 3 bases, in that order; junction bases with no gene match: 4. The CDR3 loop reads CASSSTSGSLYEQYF. The CDR3, as DNA: TGTGCCAGCAGTTCGACTAGCGGGAGTCTCTACGAGCAGTACTTC.

The chain couples TRBV20-1 to TRBJ2-7; D gene ambiguous. Looked up from germline, CDR1 is DFQATT and CDR2 is SNEGSKA (reference sequence). This CDR3 comprises 11 residues. Trimming pared 6 bases from V and 2 bases from J, leaving 8 bases between. This chain's CDR3 is CSAPSPYEQYF. The DNA of the CDR3 is TGCAGTGCCCCGTCTCCCTACGAGCAGTACTTC.

The chain recombines TRBV9 with TRBJ2-3, with TRBD2 matching over 7 bases. This CDR3 has 14 amino acids. Trimming removed 4 bases from V and 7 bases from J; junction bases left unmatched: 9. CDR1 SGDLS and CDR2 YYNGEE come from the germline V gene. The CDR3 spells CASSRREGSHTQYF. CDR3 coding DNA: TGTGCCAGCAGCCGTAGGGAGGGGTCCCATACGCAGTATTTT.

The V and J genes are TRBV27 and TRBJ1-6; D unresolved. Germline V lookup: CDR1 MNHEY, CDR2 SMNVEV (reference sequence). V was pared by 5 bases and J by 6 bases, with 11 bases between. CDR3 length equals 14 residues. For the CDR3, the DNA is TGTGCCAGCAGTAGGCCGGAGAGTAATTCACCCCTCCACTTT. This encodes CASSRPESNSPLHF.

The chain employs TRBV29-1 and TRBJ1-1, with TRBD1 identical over 9 bases. The junction had 7 bases not matched to a gene; V was cut back by 7 bases and J by 10 bases. The germline V gene has CDR1 SQVTM and CDR2 ANQGSEA. The CDR3 contains 11 residues. CDR3 in amino acids: CSGRQGEIAFF. CDR3 nucleotides: TGCAGCGGGCGACAGGGGGAGATAGCTTTCTTT.

The rearrangement links TRBV19 to TRBJ2-7; TRBD1 agrees at 7 bases. From germline, CDR1 is LNHDA and CDR2 SQIVND (reference sequence). V was clipped by 4 bases and J by 4 bases; unmatched bases: 13. The CDR3 has 16 residues. This CDR3 reads CASSNSPGTAFYEQYF. Here the CDR3 DNA reads TGTGCCAGTAGTAATTCCCCCGGGACAGCTTTTTACGAGCAGTACTTC.

This CDR3 is CSLKGVDTQYF. The CDR3 DNA sequence: TGCAGCCTAAAGGGGGTGGATACGCAGTATTTT. The chain combines TRBV20-1 with TRBJ2-3; D possibly corresponds to TRBD1 (6 bases). Germline V gene data show CDR1 as DFQATT and CDR2 as SNEGSKA (reference sequence). The CDR3 totals 11 residues.

As DNA, the CDR3 is TGCAGCGTTTGGACAGGGAGGGACTATGGCTACACCTTC. This codes for CSVWTGRDYGYTF. V and J are TRBV29-1 and TRBJ1-2; 8 nucleotides agree with TRBD1. Per germline, CDR1 SQVTM and CDR2 ANQGSEA. J lost 3 bases, V lost 5 bases, and 5 bases had no gene match. CDR3 length: 13 residues.

The V gene is TRBV3-1 (or the pseudogene TRBV3-2), the J gene TRBJ2-7; TRBD2 agrees at 11 bases. Losses at the gene ends were 4 bases for V and 6 bases for J; bases not matched to a gene: 8. CDR1 and CDR2 from the germline V gene are LGHDT and YNNKEL (reference sequence). The CDR3 loop spans 15 amino acids. The CDR3 sequence is CASSRLTSGNVEQYF. CDR3 DNA sequence: TGTGCCAGCAGCCGATTGACTAGCGGGAACGTCGAGCAGTACTTC.

V usage is TRBV24-1 and J usage is TRBJ2-1; 7 bases are shared with TRBD1. V gave up 3 bases and J gave up 9 bases; unmatched junction bases: 7. Germline assignment: CDR1 KGHDR and CDR2 SFDVKD. The CDR3 runs to 14 residues. The DNA of the CDR3 is TGTGCCACCAGTGATCCCAGGGGGTGGGGTGAGCAGTTCTTC. It yields the protein CATSDPRGWGEQFF.

The chain carries TRBV2 and TRBJ2-2; D not resolved. The CDR3 runs to 14 residues. Germline V CDR1 and CDR2: SNHLY, FYNNEI. V gave up 4 bases and J gave up 5 bases, with 11 bases separating them. The CDR3 DNA is TGTGCCAGCAGTGTAAGCCTTTGGACCGGGGAGCTGTTTTTT. It is translated as CASSVSLWTGELFF.

The rearrangement uses TRBV18 and TRBJ2-2, with 7 bases lining up with TRBD2. In germline, CDR1 is KGHSH, CDR2 LQKENI. The CDR3 spans 15 residues. V gave up 4 bases and J gave up 1 base; unmatched junction bases: 3. The CDR3 DNA reads TGTGCCAGCTCACAGAGCGGGGTGAACACCGGGGAGCTGTTTTTT. This sequence encodes CASSQSGVNTGELFF. The full variable domain, with the rest looked up from reference TRBV18 and TRBJ2-2, is NAGVMQNPRHLVRRRGQEARLRCSPMKGHSHVYWYRQLPEEGLKFMVYLQKENIIDESGMPKERFSAEFPKEGPSILRIQQVVRGDSAAYFCASSQSGVNTGELFFGEGSRLTVL.

The V gene is TRBV29-1, the J gene TRBJ2-7; D unresolved. CDR1 and CDR2 from the germline V gene are SQVTM and ANQGSEA. The CDR3 totals 11 residues. Trimming took off 3 bases at V and 4 bases at J, with 7 bases between the two ends. In nucleotides, the CDR3 is TGCAGCGTTGAGATGCTATACGAGCAGTACTTC. Protein sequence: CSVEMLYEQYF.

The rearrangement joins TRBV19 to TRBJ2-1; 10 bases match TRBD2. Germline V gives CDR1 LNHDA, CDR2 SQIVND (reference sequence). V lost 8 bases and J lost 3; bases outside the gene matches: 10. The length of the CDR3 is 16 residues. The DNA for the CDR3 is TGTGCCAGTTCCCTACGAGGGACTAGCGACTACAATGAGCAGTTCTTC. It encodes CASSLRGTSDYNEQFF.

The rearrangement links TRBV2 to TRBJ2-7, with D possibly matching TRBD1 (5 bases). CDR3 length equals 14 residues. Trimming left V 3 bases short and J 4 bases short, with 13 bases between. CDR1 and CDR2 from the germline V gene are SNHLY and FYNNEI. CDR3 loop: CASSDWQGMYEQYF. The CDR3 nucleotides are TGTGCCAGCAGTGATTGGCAGGGTATGTACGAGCAGTACTTC. Together with reference TRBV2 and TRBJ2-7, the CDR3 gives the full variable domain: EPEVTQTPSHQVTQMGQEVILRCVPISNHLYFYWYRQILGQKVEFLVSFYNNEISEKSEIFDDQFSVERPDGSNFTLKIRSTKLEDSAMYFCASSDWQGMYEQYFGPGTRLTVT.

V usage is TRBV2 and J usage is TRBJ2-7; the D is unclear. The V gene's germline CDR1 is SNHLY and CDR2 FYNNEI. V gave up 6 bases and J gave up 3 bases, with 15 bases separating them. CDR3 length equals 14 residues. CDR3 loop: CASRESSNIYEQYF. For the CDR3, the DNA is TGTGCCAGCAGGGAGTCGTCAAATATCTACGAGCAGTACTTC.

The rearrangement links TRBV19 to TRBJ2-1, with TRBD2 as a possible D gene (5 bases). With 7 bases removed from V and 7 bases from J, the gap between germline ends came to 17 bases. The germline CDR1 and CDR2 sequences are LNHDA and SQIVND (reference sequence). CDR3 length: 14 residues. Here the CDR3 reads CASKISVGQNEQFF. The CDR3 DNA is TGTGCCAGTAAAATTAGCGTGGGTCAAAATGAGCAGTTCTTC.

The chain uses TRBV18 and TRBJ2-7; a possible D gene is TRBD1 (5 bases). The CDR3 consists of 15 residues. The V and J ends lost 0 bases and 0 bases respectively, with 9 bases between them. The germline CDR1 and CDR2 sequences are KGHSH and LQKENI. CDR3 DNA sequence: TGTGCCAGCTCACCACCGTCAGGGTTCTCCTACGAGCAGTACTTC. Protein product: CASSPPSGFSYEQYF.

The J gene is TRBJ1-3, the V gene TRBV27; D possibly corresponds to TRBD1 (5 bases). Trimming pared 8 bases from V and 2 bases from J, leaving 7 bases between. Germline values: CDR1 MNHEY, CDR2 SMNVEV (reference sequence). The CDR3 loop spans 12 amino acids. The CDR3 region is CASWGPGNTIYF. DNA for the CDR3: TGTGCCAGCTGGGGCCCTGGAAACACCATATATTTT.

This chain joins TRBV18 and TRBJ2-3; D unclear. This CDR3 has 15 residues. Per the germline V gene, CDR1 is KGHSH and CDR2 is LQKENI. V lost 0 bases and J 2 bases, leaving 9 bases between the germline ends. Here the CDR3 DNA reads TGTGCCAGCTCACCACCGAACAGAATCACAGATACGCAGTATTTT. The encoded protein is CASSPPNRITDTQYF. The entire variable domain, with the rest obtained from reference TRBV18 and TRBJ2-3, is as follows: NAGVMQNPRHLVRRRGQEARLRCSPMKGHSHVYWYRQLPEEGLKFMVYLQKENIIDESGMPKERFSAEFPKEGPSILRIQQVVRGDSAAYFCASSPPNRITDTQYFGPGTRLTVL.

This CDR3 reads CAWSFYRVRGANVLTF. In DNA, the CDR3 is TGTGCCTGGAGTTTCTACAGGGTGAGGGGGGCCAACGTCCTGACTTTC. The chain is built from TRBV30 and TRBJ2-6; perhaps TRBD1 as D (6 bases). The germline CDR1 and CDR2 sequences are GTSNPN and SVGIG (reference sequence). Trimming removed 2 bases from V and 4 bases from J, with 15 bases in between. The CDR3 extends over 16 amino acids.

This rearrangement joins TRBV5-1 to TRBJ2-2; maybe TRBD2 (5 bases). The germline CDR1 and CDR2 sequences are SGHRS and YFSETQ. There are 13 residues in the CDR3. V was pared by 4 bases and J by 4 bases, with 8 bases between. The CDR3 region has the DNA TGCGCCAGCAGCGGCCGGGGCACCGGGGAGCTGTTTTTT. It specifies CASSGRGTGELFF.

The CDR3 spells CASSLRPGGRAPYEQYF. The CDR3 nucleotides read TGTGCCAGCAGTTTACGTCCAGGCGGGAGGGCCCCCTACGAGCAGTACTTC. The chain recombines TRBV27 with TRBJ2-7; 9 bases are shared with TRBD2. Germline V lookup: CDR1 MNHEY, CDR2 SMNVEV (reference sequence). J lost 2 bases, V lost 2 bases, and 10 bases had no gene match. The CDR3 has 17 residues.

The V and J genes are TRBV5-4 and TRBJ2-7, with D possibly being TRBD1 (6 bases). The V gene lost 3 bases and the J gene lost 2 bases, with 12 bases spanning the gap. The CDR3 is 14 residues long. Germline V gives CDR1 SGHNT, CDR2 YYREEE (reference sequence). The CDR3 nucleotides read TGTGCCAGCAGCTCTCGGACAGAACCCTACGAGCAGTACTTC. Translation: CASSSRTEPYEQYF.

The chain combines TRBV7-2 with TRBJ2-5; weak D call: TRBD1 (5 bases). Germline V gene lookup returns CDR1 SGHTA and CDR2 FQGNSA. V gave up 0 bases and J gave up 4 bases, with 12 bases separating them. The CDR3 length is 15 residues. CDR3 in amino acids: CASSLAGLVVETQYF. The CDR3, as DNA: TGTGCCAGCAGCTTAGCGGGGCTAGTCGTAGAGACCCAGTACTTC.

The chain joins TRBV9 to TRBJ2-7; the match to TRBD2 covers 11 bases. The CDR3 extends over 14 amino acids. Unmatched junction bases numbered 6, after V lost 4 bases and J lost 6 bases. Germline V gives CDR1 SGDLS, CDR2 YYNGEE. The CDR3 loop reads CASSNGLAGPEQYF. CDR3 nucleotide sequence: TGTGCCAGCAGCAACGGACTAGCGGGCCCCGAGCAGTACTTC.

The genes are TRBV7-2 and TRBJ2-3; D remains ambiguous. CDR1 and CDR2 from the germline V gene are SGHTA and FQGNSA. Deletions cut 5 bases from V and 0 bases from J, with 6 bases between. CDR3 length equals 13 residues. CDR3: CASSVPSTDTQYF. The CDR3, as DNA: TGTGCCAGCAGCGTTCCTAGCACAGATACGCAGTATTTT.

This clone was counted only a few times. The chain couples TRBV2 to TRBJ1-6, with TRBD1 matching over 9 bases. V dropped 2 bases and J dropped 7; count of bases not matched to a gene: 3. The CDR3 length is 15 residues. Germline V CDR1 and CDR2: SNHLY, FYNNEI. Written as DNA, the CDR3 is TGTGCCAGCAGTGAAATGACAGGGGGAAATTCACCCCTCCACTTT. Protein: CASSEMTGGNSPLHF. Supplemented by reference TRBV2 and TRBJ1-6, the full variable domain reads EPEVTQTPSHQVTQMGQEVILRCVPISNHLYFYWYRQILGQKVEFLVSFYNNEISEKSEIFDDQFSVERPDGSNFTLKIRSTKLEDSAMYFCASSEMTGGNSPLHFGNGTRLTVT.

The rearrangement uses TRBV3-1 (or the pseudogene TRBV3-2) and TRBJ2-2; 8 nucleotides line up with TRBD2. The ends lost 1 base at V and 7 bases at J; junction bases unmatched: 5. Germline V gene sequence: CDR1 LGHDT, CDR2 YNNKEL (reference sequence). The CDR3 contains 15 residues. The CDR3 loop reads CASSQAGTRVGELFF. CDR3 in DNA: TGTGCCAGCAGCCAAGCCGGGACTAGAGTCGGGGAGCTGTTTTTT.

J is TRBJ1-5 and V is TRBV19, with 7 bases matching TRBD1. The trim removed 7 bases at V and 1 base at J, leaving 7 bases unmatched. Germline CDR1 LNHDA, CDR2 SQIVND (reference sequence). The CDR3 totals 15 residues. DNA of the CDR3: TGTGCCAGTACCCTCCGGGACAGCAGCAATCAGCCCCAGCATTTT. Its protein is CASTLRDSSNQPQHF. The variable domain in full, with the rest retrieved from reference TRBV19 and TRBJ1-5, is DGGITQSPKYLFRKEGQNVTLSCEQNLNHDAMYWYRQDPGQGLRLIYYSQIVNDFQKGDIAEGYSVSREKKESFPLTVTSAQKNPTAFYLCASTLRDSSNQPQHFGDGTRLSIL.

The V gene is TRBV7-2, the J gene TRBJ1-2; no reliable D call. V was shortened by 0 bases and J by 5 bases, with 10 bases between the two germline ends. CDR3 length equals 14 residues. The germline CDR1 and CDR2 sequences are SGHTA and FQGNSA. The CDR3 here is CASSLAATEYGYTF. CDR3 in DNA: TGTGCCAGCAGCTTAGCGGCTACAGAGTATGGCTACACCTTC. The variable domain in full, completed from reference TRBV7-2 and TRBJ1-2, reads GAGVSQSPSNKVTEKGKDVELRCDPISGHTALYWYRQSLGQGLEFLIYFQGNSAPDKSGLPSDRFSAERTGGSVSTLTIQRTQQEDSAVYLCASSLAATEYGYTFGSGTRLTVV.